The sequence of this T cell receptor (beta chain) was determined in a study of T cells after yellow fever vaccination. TCRdb ran MiXCR on the 5' RACE reads and lists one entry per CDR3 protein. The profile shows some 420,000 distinct CDR3 sequences, about 17% of them singletons. Whole-study results and caveats: A small share of clonotypes appeared in both CD4 and CD8 compartments.

This clonotype has a handful of counts. The antigen is not known. Sequences were derived from PBMCs, sampled before the yellow fever booster vaccination. This TCR derives from a man in his late teens or twenties who received the YFV17D yellow fever vaccine.

CDR3 in amino acids: CASSYLTGIMNTEAFF. CDR3 coding DNA: TGTGCCAGCAGTTACTTAACAGGGATTATGAACACTGAAGCTTTCTTT. V is TRBV6-5 and J is TRBJ1-1, with D possibly TRBD1 on 6 matching bases. This CDR3 has 16 amino acids. Trimming removed 1 base at V and 0 bases at J, with 12 bases between. CDR1 is MNHEY, CDR2 SVGAGI, per germline.